This is a list of T cell receptor beta chains from one sample in a study of T cell responses to AZD1222 COVID-19 vaccine. TCRdb's table, derived via immunoSEQ multiplex PCR, lists solely in-frame clones and lacks some. The sample holds roughly 200,000 clones, about 91% seen once. The sample here was peripheral blood, taken on day 0 of AZD1222 vaccination. The receptors derive from an adult in good health. Both conserved end residues are part of each CDR3. Fields, in order: CDR3 DNA, CDR3 protein, V gene, D gene, J gene. A D gene is named only where the DNA matches it firmly.

CDR3nt: TGTGCCAGCATTTATCAGGGTTTGGCTTTCTTT; CDR3aa: CASIYQGLAFF; v_gene: TRBV25-1; d_gene: .; j_gene: TRBJ1-1
CDR3nt: TGTGCCAGCAGCCCACTTAGCGGCCCACGGGAGACCCAGTACTTC; CDR3aa: CASSPLSGPRETQYF; v_gene: TRBV11-2; d_gene: .; j_gene: TRBJ2-5
CDR3nt: TGTGCCAGCAGCCCCAGGCCGGGACCAAACAATGAGCAGTTCTTC; CDR3aa: CASSPRPGPNNEQFF; v_gene: TRBV7-3; d_gene: .; j_gene: TRBJ2-1
CDR3nt: TGTGCCAGCAGCCAAGATCCGGGGACAGGGGGATATGGCTACACCTTC; CDR3aa: CASSQDPGTGGYGYTF; v_gene: TRBV4-2; d_gene: TRBD1; j_gene: TRBJ1-2
CDR3nt: TGTGCCAGCAGCCCTCGACAGATTAACTATGGCTACACCTTC; CDR3aa: CASSPRQINYGYTF; v_gene: TRBV5-6; d_gene: .; j_gene: TRBJ1-2
CDR3nt: TGTGCCAGCAGCTTATCTTTTTGGTTCGGGGACAGGACCTACGAGCAGTACTTC; CDR3aa: CASSLSFWFGDRTYEQYF; v_gene: TRBV7-2; d_gene: TRBD1; j_gene: TRBJ2-7
CDR3nt: TGCGCCAGCAGCCGGCGGGACACCGGGGAGCTGTTTTTT; CDR3aa: CASSRRDTGELFF; v_gene: TRBV5-1; d_gene: .; j_gene: TRBJ2-2
CDR3nt: TGTGCCAGCAGTTCAGGGGGCCAAGAGACCCAGTACTTC; CDR3aa: CASSSGGQETQYF; v_gene: TRBV7-7; d_gene: TRBD1; j_gene: TRBJ2-5
CDR3nt: TGTGCCAGCAGCGGGAAGGGGCAGGGAAGTGAAAAACTGTTTTTT; CDR3aa: CASSGKGQGSEKLFF; v_gene: TRBV7-6; d_gene: .; j_gene: TRBJ1-4
CDR3nt: TGCGCCAGCAGCCAACCCCCGGGGGGTCCCGCCGCGTGGGGGACCCAGTACTTC; CDR3aa: CASSQPPGGPAAWGTQYF; v_gene: TRBV4-1; d_gene: TRBD2; j_gene: TRBJ2-5
CDR3nt: TGTGCCAGCAGTGAAACTAGCGGGGGCTACGAGCAGTACTTC; CDR3aa: CASSETSGGYEQYF; v_gene: TRBV6-1; d_gene: TRBD2; j_gene: TRBJ2-7